This entry describes one TCR beta chain. Its antigen is not yet known. Per-base qualities were not stored, and no clone one base away is much larger. These data originate in a study of post-analysis software for immune sequencing data (dated by TCRdb to about 2015). At the level of the whole study: Relapsing-remitting, secondary progressive and progressive-relapsing multiple sclerosis were recorded as disease courses, and subtype annotation was lacking for some patients. A subset of samples was prepared in parallel using single-end sample barcoding, then pooled and co-amplified after Illumina adapter ligation. The patient repertoires were compared against 11 previously published healthy control repertoires obtained from donors aged about 6 to 28 years. Study-wide conclusions, independent of this receptor: The control group was slightly older than the multiple sclerosis patient group. Compared with controls, multiple sclerosis patients had significantly lower normalized Chao1 diversity, a finding suggesting substantial peripheral T-cell clonal expansion. Direct clustering with F measure revealed strong co-clustering of samples prepared in the same batch, which led to a batch-effect correction. Patients showed significantly higher frequencies than controls for five TRBV segments, among them TRBV5-6, TRBV5-1 and TRBV20-1.

TCR beta repertoires were profiled from peripheral blood of more than ten young patients with multiple sclerosis to demonstrate the VDJtools post-analysis software. The multiple sclerosis patients were children and adolescents ranging in age from roughly 6 to 15 years. The CDR3 spans 16 residues, from the cysteine through the phenylalanine. The CDR3 DNA has 48 bases and is translated from base 1. Here V drops 5 bases and J drops 3 bases, and the junction holds 9 bases not matched to any gene. The germline V gene (reference sequence) sets CDR1 to LGHDT and CDR2 to YNNKEL. Libraries were made using PCR. Sequencing took place on an Illumina HiSeq 2500. To reduce PCR and sequencing biases, unique molecular identifiers were built into the TCR beta cDNA libraries. Approximately 500,000 cDNA molecules were obtained for every 1 to 10 million input T cells, so each molecule roughly corresponded to one T cell. The patient libraries were prepared and sequenced using the same protocol as the earlier healthy control dataset. Samples belonging to the same batch were prepared together, multiplexed and sequenced on a shared HiSeq lane. Turning to the authors' computational methods: Raw barcoded reads were processed with MIGEC, discarding single-read molecular identifier groups before consensus assembly and CDR3 extraction. VDJtools was used for post-analysis of the clonotype tables, with diversity normalized by down-sampling every dataset to the smallest sample size. In repertoire overlap clustering, CDR3 amino acid sequences, but not nucleotide sequences, were matched to correct batch-related cross-sample contamination. Using fastp trimming at Q25 and MiXCR clonotype assembly, TCRdb reanalyzed the public sequencing data and kept in-frame beta chains. Each entry is one CDR3 protein sequence, shown with its most common DNA and genes. What appears here as the V and J calls and clone size reflects TCRdb's work, not the paper's. The sample table lists 600,000 to 700,000 distinct CDR3 sequences, roughly three fifths of them with a count of one. Jointly, the top ten make up over 9% of the sample.

The sequenced material came from blood. The chain links TRBV3-1 with TRBJ1-5; 8 junctional bases match TRBD1. The TCR sequence derives from a girl under 10 years old with multiple sclerosis. The DNA sequence reads TGTGCCAGCAGCACACGGACAGGGTCGGACAATCAGCCCCAGCATTTT. Its translation is CASSTRTGSDNQPQHF.